Sequencing of this TCR beta chain was carried out in a study of CD8 T cells in ankylosing spondylitis (dated by TCRdb to about 2017). Context from the whole study: The study profiled T cell receptor beta repertoires in healthy donors and ankylosing spondylitis patients to find disease-linked TCR variants. The whole study cohort included 95 to 130 healthy donors and 25 or so ankylosing spondylitis patients. Peripheral blood samples were taken, and synovial fluid was additionally collected from ankylosing spondylitis patients. The paper as a whole reports these results and caveats: A TCR beta motif made up of fewer than 10 highly homologous amino acid variants appeared to be characteristic of blood from ankylosing spondylitis patients. In peripheral blood, the disease-linked clones were found at relatively low frequencies and had a CD8+ phenotype. The disease-linked clones were reported as significantly enriched in matched synovial fluid samples from ankylosing spondylitis patients. Some motif variants were previously reported in synovial fluid and blood of reactive arthritis patients, suggesting common disease-initiation mechanisms.

CDR3 length: 15 amino acids, cysteine to phenylalanine. Just the 45-base CDR3 DNA is kept, in frame starting at base 1. CDR1 ENHRY and CDR2 SYGVKD are derived from the germline V gene. V is reduced by 0 bases and J by 3 bases, leaving a spacing of 10 bases between them. Notes on this clonotype: The antigen it binds to is not known. Base quality data are lacking; no much larger clone is found one base away.

The sequencing machine was an Illumina HiSeq 2500. Quantitative 5'-RACE with molecular barcodes was used to prepare TCR beta libraries. The study's processing was this. A new computational method, built on a probabilistic model of VDJ rearrangement, was used to identify disease-linked TCR variants. TCRdb's own reprocessing of the public reads used fastp at Q25 and MiXCR and kept productive beta chains. Duplicate CDR3 protein sequences are folded into a single record with the most common DNA and genes. These V and J calls derive from TCRdb rather than the authors' analysis. For this sample there are approximately 400,000 distinct CDR3 sequences; about a sixth appear just once. Approximately 1% of the sample goes to the ten largest clones.

This chain is built from TRBV10-3 and TRBJ2-3; the D segment could be TRBD1, given 5 matching bases. This receptor was obtained from a male donor with ankylosing spondylitis. Material for sequencing was blood, either unsorted or a sorted T cell fraction (not recorded which). The nucleotide sequence is TGTGCCATCAGTGAGTCAGGCAGGGATACAGATACGCAGTATTTT. Protein translation: CAISESGRDTDTQYF.